This T cell receptor beta chain derives from a study of T cells in Graves' hyperthyroidism and ophthalmopathy. Study-level results: In simple terms, a model built on 13 V-J features told ophthalmopathy apart from stable hyperthyroidism.

The study based diagnoses on clinical symptoms, serum thyroxine and TRAb, thyroid ultrasound and orbital computed tomography. Notes on this clonotype: Its matching antigen is unknown.

The CDR3 has 21 amino acids. Germline trimming cut 6 bases from V and 10 bases from J; bases unmatched to any gene: 29. The V gene's germline CDR1 is LNHDA and CDR2 SQIVND (reference sequence). RNA transcripts served as the template for amplifying TCR beta CDR3 regions. HTBI primers drove first-round RT-PCR of the TCR CDR3. From the multiplex PCR reads, TCRdb called clonotypes with MiXCR, one entry per CDR3 protein. This table has fewer than 500,000 distinct CDR3 sequences, about 14% appearing once. The V and J genes are TRBV19 and TRBJ2-1; TRBD2 matches at 11 bases. The TCR sequence derives from a woman aged 25 to 39 with Graves' ophthalmopathy. Sequencing used blood. The CDR3 region is CASSDHRGRRPGLAADPEQFF. CDR3 nucleotide sequence: TGTGCCAGTAGCGACCACAGGGGGCGCCGACCGGGACTAGCGGCCGATCCGGAGCAGTTCTTC.